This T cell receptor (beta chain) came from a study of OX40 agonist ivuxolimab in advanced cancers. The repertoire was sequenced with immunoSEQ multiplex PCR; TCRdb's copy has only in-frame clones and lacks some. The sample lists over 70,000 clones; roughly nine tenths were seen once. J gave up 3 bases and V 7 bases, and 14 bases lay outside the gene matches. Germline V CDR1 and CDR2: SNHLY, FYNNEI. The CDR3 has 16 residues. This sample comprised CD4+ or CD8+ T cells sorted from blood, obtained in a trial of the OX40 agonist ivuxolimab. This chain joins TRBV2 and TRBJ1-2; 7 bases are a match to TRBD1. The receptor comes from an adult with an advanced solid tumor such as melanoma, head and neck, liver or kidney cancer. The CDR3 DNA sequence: TGTGCCAGCATCGCTTCAGGGGGGCTTTCGGACTATGGCTACACCTTC. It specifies CASIASGGLSDYGYTF.